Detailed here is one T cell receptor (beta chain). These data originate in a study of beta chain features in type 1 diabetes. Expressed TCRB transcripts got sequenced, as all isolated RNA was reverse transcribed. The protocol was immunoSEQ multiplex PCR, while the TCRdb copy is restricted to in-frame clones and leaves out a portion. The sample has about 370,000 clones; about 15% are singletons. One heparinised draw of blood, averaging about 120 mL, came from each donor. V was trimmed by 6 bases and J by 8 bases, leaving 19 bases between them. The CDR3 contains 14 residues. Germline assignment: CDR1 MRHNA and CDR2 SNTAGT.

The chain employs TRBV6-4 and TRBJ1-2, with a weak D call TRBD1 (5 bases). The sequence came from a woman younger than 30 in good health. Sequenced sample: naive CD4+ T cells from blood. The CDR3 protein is CASRRDRTMVGYTF. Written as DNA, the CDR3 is TGTGCCAGCAGGAGAGACAGAACTATGGTAGGCTACACCTTC.